This TCR beta chain was profiled in a study of cytomegalovirus exposure and HLA in healthy donors. Primers: 60 Vbeta forward and 13 Jbeta reverse. TCRdb's table, derived via immunoSEQ multiplex PCR, lists solely in-frame clones and lacks some. This sample has roughly 110,000 clones, with 74% found just once. Of note for this clone: What it recognizes is unknown.

Study results and limitations: Three chains linked to CMV were shown in vitro to be specific for CMV antigens.

The source is a human donor in good health. The sequenced material came from PBMCs.

CDR3 sequence: CASSARTGRGIAFF. CDR3 nucleotides: TGTGCCAGCAGCGCACGAACAGGGCGAGGGATCGCTTTCTTT. The chain combines TRBV9 with TRBJ1-1; perhaps TRBD1 as D (6 bases). With 3 bases removed from V and 11 bases from J, the gap between germline ends came to 20 bases. Per the germline V gene, CDR1 is SGDLS and CDR2 is YYNGEE. CDR3 length equals 14 residues.